The source of this TCR beta chain is a study of cytomegalovirus exposure and HLA in healthy donors. At the level of the study: Roughly 92 million unique TCRs, all from HLA-typed donors, were included in an early release of the data. Study observations and caveats: A later analysis linked 15,000 to 20,000 TCR beta sequences to HLA alleles at 0.05 false discovery rate. Most TCR sequences were rare, but some public TCRs occurred in many donors.

The V gene's germline CDR1 is SGHDT and CDR2 YYEEEE. This CDR3 is built from 11 residues. Trimming removed 2 bases at V and 10 bases at J, with 9 bases between. This clone counts as large. What it recognizes is unknown. Primers for the PCR totalled 60 Vbeta and 13 Jbeta. The table came from immunoSEQ multiplex PCR; TCRdb's copy has only in-frame clones and leaves some out. The data contain some 120,000 clones, 60% to 85% of them singletons. The sequenced sample was PBMCs. The clonotype comes from a young man in good health and CMV-seronegative. The chain uses TRBV5-6 and TRBJ1-2; no firm D call. The CDR3 sequence is CASSLERDYTF. The DNA of the CDR3 is TGTGCCAGCAGCTTAGAACGAGACTACACCTTC.